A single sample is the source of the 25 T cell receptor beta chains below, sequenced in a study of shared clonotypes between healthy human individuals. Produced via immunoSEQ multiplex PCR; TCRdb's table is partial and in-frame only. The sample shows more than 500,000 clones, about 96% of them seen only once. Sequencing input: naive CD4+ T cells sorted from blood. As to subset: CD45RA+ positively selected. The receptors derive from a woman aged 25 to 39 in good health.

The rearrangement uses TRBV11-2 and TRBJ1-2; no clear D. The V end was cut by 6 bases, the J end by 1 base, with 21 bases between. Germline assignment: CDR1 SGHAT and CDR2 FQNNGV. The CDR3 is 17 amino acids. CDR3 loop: CASRTISALRSNYGYTF. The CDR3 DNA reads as TGTGCCAGCAGGACTATCAGCGCCCTCCGAAGTAACTATGGCTACACCTTC.

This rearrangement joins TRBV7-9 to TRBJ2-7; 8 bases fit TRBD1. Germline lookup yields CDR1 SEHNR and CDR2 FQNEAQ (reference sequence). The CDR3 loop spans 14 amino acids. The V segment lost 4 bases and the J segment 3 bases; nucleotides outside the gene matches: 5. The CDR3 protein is CASSSGGPIYEQYF. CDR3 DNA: TGTGCCAGCAGCTCAGGGGGCCCCATCTACGAGCAGTACTTC.

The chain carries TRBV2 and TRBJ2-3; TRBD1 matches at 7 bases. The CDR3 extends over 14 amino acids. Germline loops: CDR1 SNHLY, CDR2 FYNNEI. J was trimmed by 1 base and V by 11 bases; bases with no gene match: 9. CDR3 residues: CAGDRDRGTDTQYF. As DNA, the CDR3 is TGTGCCGGCGACAGGGATAGGGGCACAGATACGCAGTATTTT.

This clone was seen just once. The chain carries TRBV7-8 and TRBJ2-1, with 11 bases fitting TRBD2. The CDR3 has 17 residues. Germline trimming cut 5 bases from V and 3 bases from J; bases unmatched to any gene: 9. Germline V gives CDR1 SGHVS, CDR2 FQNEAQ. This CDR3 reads CASSGPRLAGYYNEQFF. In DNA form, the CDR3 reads TGTGCCAGCAGCGGACCTAGACTAGCGGGATACTACAATGAGCAGTTCTTC.

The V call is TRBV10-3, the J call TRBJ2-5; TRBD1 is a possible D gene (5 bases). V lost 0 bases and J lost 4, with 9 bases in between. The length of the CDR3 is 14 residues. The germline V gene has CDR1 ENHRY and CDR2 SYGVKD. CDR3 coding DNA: TGTGCCATCAGTGAGTCCACAGGAAGAGAGACCCAGTACTTC. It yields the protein CAISESTGRETQYF.

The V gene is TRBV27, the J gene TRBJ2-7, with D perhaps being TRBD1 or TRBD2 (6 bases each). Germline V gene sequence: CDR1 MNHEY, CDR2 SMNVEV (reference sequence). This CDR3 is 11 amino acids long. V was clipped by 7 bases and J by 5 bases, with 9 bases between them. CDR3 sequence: CASKRGDEQYF. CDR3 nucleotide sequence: TGTGCCAGCAAGAGGGGGGACGAGCAGTACTTC.

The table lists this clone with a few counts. Written as DNA, the CDR3 is TGTGCCAGCAGCGGGACAGCCTCTGGAAACACCATATATTTT. It encodes CASSGTASGNTIYF. J is TRBJ1-3 and V is TRBV6-5; TRBD1 agrees at 7 bases. Germline trimming cut 6 bases from V and 0 bases from J; bases unmatched to any gene: 2. CDR1 is MNHEY, CDR2 SVGAGI, per germline. This CDR3 is 14 amino acids long.

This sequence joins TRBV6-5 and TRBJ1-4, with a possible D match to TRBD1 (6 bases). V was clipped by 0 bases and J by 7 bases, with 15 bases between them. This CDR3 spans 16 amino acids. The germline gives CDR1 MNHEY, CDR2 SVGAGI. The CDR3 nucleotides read TGTGCCAGCAGTTACTCGAAGGGGGGCGGAGGTGAAAAACTGTTTTTT. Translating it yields CASSYSKGGGGEKLFF.

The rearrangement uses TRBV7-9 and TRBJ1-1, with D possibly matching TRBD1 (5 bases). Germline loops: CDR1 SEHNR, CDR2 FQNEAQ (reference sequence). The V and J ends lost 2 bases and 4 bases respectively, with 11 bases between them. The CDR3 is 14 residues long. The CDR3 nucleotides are TGTGCCAGCAGCTTACGAACAGGTTCCACTGAAGCTTTCTTT. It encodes CASSLRTGSTEAFF.

CDR3 protein: CASNGGWSGNFF. CDR3 nucleotide sequence: TGTGCCAGCAATGGCGGTTGGTCAGGGAATTTCTTT. The rearrangement joins TRBV28 to TRBJ1-1; D is perhaps TRBD1 (5 bases). CDR1 MDHEN and CDR2 SYDVKM come from the germline V gene. This CDR3 region has 12 residues. Trimming pared 7 bases from V and 13 bases from J, leaving 19 bases between.

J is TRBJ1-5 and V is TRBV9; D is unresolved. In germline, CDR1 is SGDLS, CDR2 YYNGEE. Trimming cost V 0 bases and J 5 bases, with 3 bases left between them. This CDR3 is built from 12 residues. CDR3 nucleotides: TGTGCCAGCAGCGTAGGTGATCAGCCCCAGCATTTT. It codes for CASSVGDQPQHF.

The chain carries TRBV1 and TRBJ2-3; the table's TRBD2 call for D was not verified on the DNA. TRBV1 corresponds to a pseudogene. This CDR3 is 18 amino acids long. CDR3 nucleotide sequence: TGCACCAGCAGCCAAGGAAGGGGTCGGGACTATTGCGCAGATACGCAGTATTTT. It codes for CTSSQGRGRDYCADTQYF.

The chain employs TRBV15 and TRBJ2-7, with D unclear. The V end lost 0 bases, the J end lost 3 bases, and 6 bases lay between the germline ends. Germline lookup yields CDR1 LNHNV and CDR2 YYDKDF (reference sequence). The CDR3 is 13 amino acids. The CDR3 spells CATSRDSSYEQYF. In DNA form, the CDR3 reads TGTGCCACCAGCAGAGACAGCAGCTACGAGCAGTACTTC. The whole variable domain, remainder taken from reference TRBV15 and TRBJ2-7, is DAMVIQNPRYQVTQFGKPVTLSCSQTLNHNVMYWYQQKSSQAPKLLFHYYDKDFNNEADTPDNFQSRRPNTSFCFLDIRSPGLGDTAMYLCATSRDSSYEQYFGPGTRLTVT.

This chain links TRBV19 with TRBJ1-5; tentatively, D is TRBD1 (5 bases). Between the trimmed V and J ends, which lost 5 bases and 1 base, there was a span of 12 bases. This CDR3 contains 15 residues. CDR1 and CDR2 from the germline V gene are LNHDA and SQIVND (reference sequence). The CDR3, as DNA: TGTGCCAGTAGTTACGGGGGATCAAGCAATCAGCCCCAGCATTTT. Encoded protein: CASSYGGSSNQPQHF.

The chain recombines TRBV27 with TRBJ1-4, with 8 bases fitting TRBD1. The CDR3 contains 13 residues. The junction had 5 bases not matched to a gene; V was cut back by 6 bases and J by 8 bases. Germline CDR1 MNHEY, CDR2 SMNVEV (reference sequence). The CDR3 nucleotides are TGTGCCAGCAGAAGGACAGGGTACGAAAAACTGTTTTTT. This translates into CASRRTGYEKLFF.

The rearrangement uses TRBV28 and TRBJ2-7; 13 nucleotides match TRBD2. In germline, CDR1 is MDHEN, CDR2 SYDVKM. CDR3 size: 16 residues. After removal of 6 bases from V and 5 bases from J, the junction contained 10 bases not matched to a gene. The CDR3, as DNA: TGTGCCAGCAGGGGCCGTTTGGGACTAGCGGGGCACGAGCAGTACTTC. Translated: CASRGRLGLAGHEQYF.

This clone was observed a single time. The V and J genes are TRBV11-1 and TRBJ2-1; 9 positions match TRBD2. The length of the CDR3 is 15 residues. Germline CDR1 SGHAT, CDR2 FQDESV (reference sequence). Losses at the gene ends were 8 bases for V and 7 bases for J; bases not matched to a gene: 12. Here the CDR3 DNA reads TGTGCCAGCGGGAAGATGGCGGGAGGGCCAAATGAGCAGTTCTTC. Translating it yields CASGKMAGGPNEQFF.

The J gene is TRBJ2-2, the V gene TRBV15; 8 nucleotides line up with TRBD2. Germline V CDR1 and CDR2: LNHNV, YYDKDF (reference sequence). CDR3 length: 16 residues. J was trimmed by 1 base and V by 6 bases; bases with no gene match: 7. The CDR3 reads CATRTAAGENTGELFF. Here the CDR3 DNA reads TGTGCCACCAGGACTGCAGCGGGGGAGAACACCGGGGAGCTGTTTTTT.

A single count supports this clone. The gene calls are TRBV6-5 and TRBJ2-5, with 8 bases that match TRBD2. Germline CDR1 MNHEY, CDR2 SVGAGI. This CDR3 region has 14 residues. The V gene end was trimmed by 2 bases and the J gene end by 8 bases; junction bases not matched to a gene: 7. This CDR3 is CASSYALAVPTQYF. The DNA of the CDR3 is TGTGCCAGCAGTTACGCACTAGCGGTCCCAACCCAGTACTTC.

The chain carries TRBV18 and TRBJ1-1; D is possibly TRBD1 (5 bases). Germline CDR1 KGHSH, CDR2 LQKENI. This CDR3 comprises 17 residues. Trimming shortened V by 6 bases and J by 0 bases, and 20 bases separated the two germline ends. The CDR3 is CASSPLTRGPMNTEAFF. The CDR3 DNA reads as TGTGCCAGCTCCCCCCTGACCCGGGGCCCCATGAACACTGAAGCTTTCTTT.

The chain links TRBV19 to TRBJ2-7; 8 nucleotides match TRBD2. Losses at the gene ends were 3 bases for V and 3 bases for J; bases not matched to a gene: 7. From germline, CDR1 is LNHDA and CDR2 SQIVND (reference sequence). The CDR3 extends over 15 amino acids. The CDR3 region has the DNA TGTGCCAGTAGTATTGGGACTAGTTTTTTCTACGAGCAGTACTTC. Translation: CASSIGTSFFYEQYF.

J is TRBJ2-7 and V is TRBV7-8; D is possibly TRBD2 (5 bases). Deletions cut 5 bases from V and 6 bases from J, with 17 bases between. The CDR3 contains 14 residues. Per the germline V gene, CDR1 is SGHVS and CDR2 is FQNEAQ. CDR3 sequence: CASSIGNQKSEQYF. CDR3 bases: TGTGCCAGCAGCATCGGGAACCAAAAGAGCGAGCAGTACTTC.

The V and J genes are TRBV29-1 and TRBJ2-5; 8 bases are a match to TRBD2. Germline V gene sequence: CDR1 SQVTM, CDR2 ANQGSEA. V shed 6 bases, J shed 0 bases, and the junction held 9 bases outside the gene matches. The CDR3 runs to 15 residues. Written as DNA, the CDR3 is TGCAGCGTAAAGGAGAGCGGGAGCGACCAAGAGACCCAGTACTTC. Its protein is CSVKESGSDQETQYF.

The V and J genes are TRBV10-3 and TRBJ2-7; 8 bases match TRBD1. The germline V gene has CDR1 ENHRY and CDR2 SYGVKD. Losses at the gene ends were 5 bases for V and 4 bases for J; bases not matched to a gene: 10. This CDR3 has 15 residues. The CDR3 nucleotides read TGTGCCATCAGTAACGGACAGGGCTTGAGATACGAGCAGTACTTC. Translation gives CAISNGQGLRYEQYF.

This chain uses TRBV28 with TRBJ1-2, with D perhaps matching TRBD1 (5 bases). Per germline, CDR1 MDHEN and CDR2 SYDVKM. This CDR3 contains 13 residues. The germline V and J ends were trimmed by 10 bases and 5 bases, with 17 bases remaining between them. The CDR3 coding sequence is TGTGCCACCACGGGGGGAAACGAGTATGGCTACACCTTC. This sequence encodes CATTGGNEYGYTF.